The rows below give T cell receptor beta chains drawn from one sample of a study of T cell responses to AZD1222 COVID-19 vaccine. Using immunoSEQ multiplex PCR, the repertoire was profiled, and TCRdb retains in-frame clones only, with some absent. This table holds under 150,000 clones, over 85% found once. Source: peripheral blood, taken 28 days after the second AZD1222 dose. These receptors all come from an adult who received the AZD1222 COVID-19 vaccine. The CDR3 runs from the conserved cysteine through the conserved F or W. The order of the fields is CDR3 protein, J gene, V gene.

CAWSRPGQGRNSPLHF,TRBJ1-6,TRBV30
CASSPWVENTEAFF,TRBJ1-1,TRBV18
CASSSRGGDTEAFF,TRBJ1-1,TRBV7-3
CASSLTGPEGAFF,TRBJ1-1,TRBV18
CASSLRPQGNGYTF,TRBJ1-2,TRBV11-2
CASSTFRENTEAFF,TRBJ1-1,TRBV7-2
CAWSVGTGGRETQYF,TRBJ2-5,TRBV30
CASSLGGTDEKLFF,TRBJ1-4,TRBV5-1
CASSVTGGYGPLHF,TRBJ1-6,TRBV14
CASSIKGGNQPQHF,TRBJ1-5,TRBV19
CASSELLGGEQFF,TRBJ2-1,TRBV25-1
CASSYFGLGETQYF,TRBJ2-5,TRBV7-3
CASTSTWNTGSPLHF,TRBJ1-6,TRBV6-6
CASSIDRGYEQYF,TRBJ2-7,TRBV19
CASSKTAEETQYF,TRBJ2-5,TRBV3-1/TRBV3-2
CASSLNQGAENGYTF,TRBJ1-2,TRBV7-6
CASSHVSNTEAFF,TRBJ1-1,TRBV3-1/TRBV3-2
CASSLAGVRYNEQFF,TRBJ2-1,TRBV7-2
CATTSGGPRSGYEQYF,TRBJ2-7,TRBV18
CASSFEGSQPQHF,TRBJ1-5,TRBV5-1
CASSRGHGSNGELFF,TRBJ2-2,TRBV27
CASSLEGGSDSPLHF,TRBJ1-6,TRBV7-8
CASSYKRGLAGDYNEQFF,TRBJ2-1,TRBV6-2/TRBV6-3
CASSRGIGRVDEQYF,TRBJ2-7,TRBV4-3
CAWLTTSEKLFF,TRBJ1-4,TRBV30
CASSFRGRADEQYF,TRBJ2-7,TRBV28
CASSLWDNSYEQYF,TRBJ2-7,TRBV7-9
CASSLGSGESGGYTF,TRBJ1-2,TRBV7-6
CASSLGRHTDTQYF,TRBJ2-3,TRBV11-2
CASSRVQKGETQYF,TRBJ2-5,TRBV19
CASSQGTAVYGYTF,TRBJ1-2,TRBV3-1/TRBV3-2
CASRLGQANYGYTF,TRBJ1-2,TRBV28
CASSDPGTSIDEQFF,TRBJ2-1,TRBV19
CASSLAPGQGGQETQYF,TRBJ2-5,TRBV7-8
CASSFSAREFSYEQYF,TRBJ2-7,TRBV28
CASSELSHRGNSGNTIYF,TRBJ1-3,TRBV6-1
CAISSGTGAAGELFF,TRBJ2-2,TRBV10-3
CASSRGLANEQFF,TRBJ2-1,TRBV7-3
CASKGTTLTDTQYF,TRBJ2-3,TRBV5-1
CASSTQGGSFTGEQYF,TRBJ2-7,TRBV7-9
CASSQPPGAGGSDYGYTF,TRBJ1-2,TRBV4-2
CASSQDLGNTIYF,TRBJ1-3,TRBV3-1/TRBV3-2
CASRGSGGDYGYTF,TRBJ1-2,TRBV2
CASSPRLGWLETQYF,TRBJ2-5,TRBV7-6
CASSLKGGGAETQYF,TRBJ2-5,TRBV13
CATSSRTHSGGTNEKLFF,TRBJ1-4,TRBV15
CASSLEGGFNEQFF,TRBJ2-1,TRBV7-9
CASSQVGGGHEQFF,TRBJ2-1,TRBV3-1/TRBV3-2
CASSKQGYGYTF,TRBJ1-2,TRBV6-5
CASSPMAGLNLPYGYTF,TRBJ1-2,TRBV18
CASSLKRLGTGNQPQHF,TRBJ1-5,TRBV7-2
CASSSRGSGGEQYF,TRBJ2-7,TRBV5-1
CATTGGNTGELFF,TRBJ2-2,TRBV7-8
CASRNRGRGYTF,TRBJ1-2,TRBV12-3/TRBV12-4
CASSDQVWDTEAFF,TRBJ1-1,TRBV6-1
CASSDAALRAGHF,TRBJ2-5,TRBV6-1
CASSLKPGTPHEQYF,TRBJ2-7,TRBV11-3
CASRRGEANYGYTF,TRBJ1-2,TRBV19